Sequencing of this TCR beta chain was carried out in a study of human T cells and chemical hapten exposure. Study-wide background: Minor volume differences among pooled libraries chiefly drove per-sample TCR yield variation. Study findings and constraints: Alopecia in the donors means their immune response may deviate from healthy people's.

This clonotype was seen at least ten times. No antigen is known for it. The CDR3 loop spans 15 amino acids. With 5 bases removed from V and 6 bases from J, the gap between germline ends came to 19 bases. The sample's time point: patch test 1, 2 weeks after DPC sensitization. The treatment was: therapeutic diphenylcyclopropenone sensitization with weekly scalp DPC. TCRdb re-called the RACE reads with MiXCR, one entry per CDR3 protein. The sample lists roughly 380,000 distinct CDR3 sequences, roughly 5% occurring once. Sample: whole blood, taken in connection with sensitization to the hapten diphenylcyclopropenone (DPC). The rearrangement uses TRBV12-3 or TRBV12-4 and TRBJ1-2; D unresolved. The TCR was taken from a woman aged 45-60 years with alopecia areata. Some clones in this sample may be carry-over from other donors' samples. The DNA for the CDR3 is TGTGCCAGCAGTCCCAGAAGGCTAAATCTTCATGGCTACACCTTC. It is translated as CASSPRRLNLHGYTF.